Listed here are 18 T cell receptor beta chains from one sample, sequenced in a study of regulatory T cells in long-lasting Graves disease. Time point indicated: newly diagnosed GD, antithyroid drugs for less than 3 months. RNA from PBMCs was the source of the TCR library. With iRepertoire HTBI primers and Arm-PCR of CDR3 regions, TCR beta libraries were built. A single record per CDR3 protein comes from TCRdb applying MiXCR to the multiplex PCR reads. This table holds some 330,000 distinct CDR3 sequences, 12% found once. This same sample was also taken into another study, of T cells in Graves' hyperthyroidism and ophthalmopathy.

The sequenced sample was peripheral blood mononuclear cells (PBMCs), obtained at new diagnosis, from a patient treated with antithyroid drugs. All receptors derive from a woman between 18 and 30 years old with Graves disease.

The rearrangement uses TRBV20-1 and TRBJ2-7; 8 nucleotides align to TRBD2. The J segment lost 2 bases and the V segment lost 5 bases, leaving 5 bases of the junction unmatched. CDR3 length: 13 residues. In germline, CDR1 is DFQATT, CDR2 SNEGSKA (reference sequence). The CDR3, as DNA: TGCAGTGCTCCAGCGGGAGCCACCTACGAGCAGTACTTC. It encodes CSAPAGATYEQYF.

This chain joins TRBV19 and TRBJ2-7, with 13 bases lining up with TRBD2. After removal of 9 bases from V and 2 bases from J, the junction contained 16 bases not matched to a gene. CDR1 and CDR2 from the germline V gene are LNHDA and SQIVND (reference sequence). CDR3 length equals 18 residues. The CDR3 loop reads CASRKLAGGPGWTYEQYF. The CDR3 DNA reads TGTGCCAGCCGGAAACTAGCGGGAGGGCCGGGGTGGACCTACGAGCAGTACTTC.

This clonotype was observed at least ten times. The chain recombines TRBV29-1 with TRBJ2-1; D unresolved. The V gene lost 2 bases and the J gene lost 1 base, with 9 bases spanning the gap. CDR1 and CDR2 from the germline V gene are SQVTM and ANQGSEA. The CDR3 consists of 14 residues. This CDR3 reads CSVEIRMSYNEQFF. The CDR3 DNA sequence: TGCAGCGTTGAAATAAGAATGTCCTACAATGAGCAGTTCTTC.

There are many counts of this clonotype. The V gene is TRBV7-2, the J gene TRBJ2-7; 14 bases map to TRBD2. J was trimmed by 4 bases and V by 3 bases; bases with no gene match: 5. Germline-derived CDR1 and CDR2 are SGHTA and FQGNSA. The CDR3 loop spans 16 amino acids. CDR3 nucleotide sequence: TGTGCCAGCAGCTTCTCCGGGACTAGCGGGAGTTACGAGCAGTACTTC. It yields the protein CASSFSGTSGSYEQYF.

A few counts support this clonotype. The gene calls are TRBV7-6 and TRBJ2-5, with 7 bases identical to TRBD2. Looked up from germline, CDR1 is SGHVS and CDR2 is FNYEAQ. This CDR3 region has 14 residues. V dropped 6 bases and J dropped 3; count of bases not matched to a gene: 7. The CDR3 sequence: CASSYYLAEETQYF. CDR3 in DNA: TGTGCCAGCAGTTACTACCTAGCGGAAGAGACCCAGTACTTC.

This clonotype was detected ten times or more. The CDR3 DNA reads TGTGCCACCAGTGACCCTCGCGCAAAGAGCAATGAGCAGTTCTTC. The encoded protein is CATSDPRAKSNEQFF. The chain joins TRBV24-1 to TRBJ2-1, with D uncertain. The V gene lost 4 bases and the J gene lost 6 bases, with 15 bases spanning the gap. Germline V gives CDR1 KGHDR, CDR2 SFDVKD. The CDR3 is 15 amino acids.

This clonotype was observed at least ten times. The chain has TRBV15 and TRBJ1-5; the D is unclear. CDR1 LNHNV and CDR2 YYDKDF come from the germline V gene (reference sequence). CDR3 length: 16 amino acids. The V and J ends lost 0 bases and 0 bases respectively, with 9 bases between them. The CDR3 reads CATSREWAYSNQPQHF. In DNA form, the CDR3 reads TGTGCCACCAGCAGAGAATGGGCTTATAGCAATCAGCCCCAGCATTTT.

This clonotype was detected ten times or more. The gene calls are TRBV6-1 and TRBJ1-4; D uncertain. Germline CDR1 and CDR2: MNHNS and SASEGT. This CDR3 region has 11 residues. Trimming took 5 bases from V and 4 from J, leaving 2 bases between them. CDR3 coding DNA: TGTGCCAGCAGTCATAATGAAAAACTGTTTTTT. This encodes CASSHNEKLFF.

As for this clonotype: This could be a read error, since a much larger clone is one nucleotide away. The chain combines TRBV12-3 or TRBV12-4 with TRBJ2-1; D might be TRBD1 or TRBD2, each matching 6 bases. The CDR3 totals 14 residues. The CDR3 loop is CASSLQGRYNERFF. The CDR3 DNA reads as TGTGCCAGCAGTTTACAGGGGAGGTACAATGAGCGGTTCTTC.

This clonotype turned up a few times. The chain carries TRBV3-1 and TRBJ2-1, with 9 nucleotides matching TRBD2. CDR1 LGHDT and CDR2 YNNKEL come from the germline V gene (reference sequence). The CDR3 is 16 residues long. Unmatched junction bases numbered 3, after V lost 1 base and J lost 2 bases. CDR3 residues: CASSQGLADTYNEQFF. The CDR3 DNA is TGTGCCAGCAGCCAAGGACTAGCGGACACCTACAATGAGCAGTTCTTC.

This clonotype was recorded at least ten times. The V and J genes are TRBV7-9 and TRBJ1-1; possibly TRBD1 for D (6 bases). The V and J ends lost 7 bases and 8 bases respectively, with 26 bases between them. Germline V lookup: CDR1 SEHNR, CDR2 FQNEAQ (reference sequence). This CDR3 has 16 residues. CDR3 sequence reads: CASTSSGTKMLGEAFF. The CDR3, as DNA: TGTGCCAGCACCTCCTCCGGGACAAAGATGTTAGGCGAAGCTTTCTTT.

This clonotype has just a few counts. The chain links TRBV28 to TRBJ2-4; 7 nucleotides agree with TRBD1. Germline loops: CDR1 MDHEN, CDR2 SYDVKM. V lost 10 bases, J lost 4 bases, and 4 bases stayed unmatched. The length of the CDR3 is 12 residues. The CDR3 region has the DNA TGTGCCACCACGGACAGGAAAAACATTCAGTACTTC. Translating it yields CATTDRKNIQYF.

There are many counts of this clonotype. This sequence joins TRBV28 and TRBJ2-1, with D perhaps TRBD1 (6 bases). This CDR3 region has 16 residues. V dropped 6 bases and J dropped 0 bases, with 15 bases sitting between them. Germline CDR1 is MDHEN and CDR2 is SYDVKM. The CDR3 DNA reads TGTGCCAGCAGGGAGACAGGAGCAAACTCCTACAATGAGCAGTTCTTC. This sequence encodes CASRETGANSYNEQFF.

Worth noting for this clonotype: Without the conserved terminal phenylalanine or tryptophan, this CDR3 likely stems from a read error. The rearrangement joins TRBV12-3 or TRBV12-4 to TRBJ1-5; 7 bases map to TRBD1. This CDR3 spans 17 amino acids. J was trimmed by 0 bases and V by 4 bases; bases with no gene match: 9. The CDR3 loop reads CASSSLGQEYSNQPQHS. The CDR3, as DNA: TGTGCCAGCAGTTCCCTAGGACAGGAGTATAGCAATCAGCCCCAGCATTCT.

This clonotype came up many times. The chain combines TRBV6-2 or TRBV6-3 with TRBJ1-5, with D unclear. The CDR3 length is 14 residues. Germline-derived CDR1 and CDR2 are MNHEY and SVGEGT. V gave up 4 bases and J gave up 2 bases, with 9 bases separating them. Here the CDR3 DNA reads TGTGCCAGCAGTTTCGGGCGAGGCAATCAGCCCCAGCATTTT. The encoded protein is CASSFGRGNQPQHF.

This clonotype was seen ten or more times. The V and J genes are TRBV19 and TRBJ1-2, with 7 bases lining up with TRBD1. The V and J ends lost 7 bases and 3 bases, in that order; junction bases with no gene match: 5. CDR3 length: 13 residues. CDR1 and CDR2 from the germline V gene are LNHDA and SQIVND (reference sequence). The CDR3 coding sequence is TGTGCCAGTACCGTCGACAGGGACTATGGCTACACCTTC. Its protein product is CASTVDRDYGYTF.

Points on this clonotype: A much more abundant neighbour one base away suggests this may be a read error. This is likely a read error, given that the CDR3 carries no conserved phenylalanine or tryptophan at its end. This rearrangement joins TRBV28 to TRBJ2-1; 7 bases match TRBD1. V was pared by 10 bases and J by 1 base, with 4 bases of the junction left unmatched. Germline V gene sequence: CDR1 MDHEN, CDR2 SYDVKM. The CDR3 has 13 residues. CDR3 sequence reads: CATTGRSYNEQFL. The CDR3 DNA is TGTGCCACGACAGGGAGATCCTACAATGAGCAGTTCCTC.

In its sample, this clonotype was seen many times. The rearrangement uses TRBV20-1 and TRBJ2-7, with D unclear. This CDR3 spans 13 amino acids. Trimming removed 3 bases from V and 2 bases from J, with 11 bases in between. Germline values: CDR1 DFQATT, CDR2 SNEGSKA (reference sequence). CDR3 DNA sequence: TGCAGTGCTAGCCGAGACGGTCCCTACGAGCAGTACTTC. It translates to CSASRDGPYEQYF.